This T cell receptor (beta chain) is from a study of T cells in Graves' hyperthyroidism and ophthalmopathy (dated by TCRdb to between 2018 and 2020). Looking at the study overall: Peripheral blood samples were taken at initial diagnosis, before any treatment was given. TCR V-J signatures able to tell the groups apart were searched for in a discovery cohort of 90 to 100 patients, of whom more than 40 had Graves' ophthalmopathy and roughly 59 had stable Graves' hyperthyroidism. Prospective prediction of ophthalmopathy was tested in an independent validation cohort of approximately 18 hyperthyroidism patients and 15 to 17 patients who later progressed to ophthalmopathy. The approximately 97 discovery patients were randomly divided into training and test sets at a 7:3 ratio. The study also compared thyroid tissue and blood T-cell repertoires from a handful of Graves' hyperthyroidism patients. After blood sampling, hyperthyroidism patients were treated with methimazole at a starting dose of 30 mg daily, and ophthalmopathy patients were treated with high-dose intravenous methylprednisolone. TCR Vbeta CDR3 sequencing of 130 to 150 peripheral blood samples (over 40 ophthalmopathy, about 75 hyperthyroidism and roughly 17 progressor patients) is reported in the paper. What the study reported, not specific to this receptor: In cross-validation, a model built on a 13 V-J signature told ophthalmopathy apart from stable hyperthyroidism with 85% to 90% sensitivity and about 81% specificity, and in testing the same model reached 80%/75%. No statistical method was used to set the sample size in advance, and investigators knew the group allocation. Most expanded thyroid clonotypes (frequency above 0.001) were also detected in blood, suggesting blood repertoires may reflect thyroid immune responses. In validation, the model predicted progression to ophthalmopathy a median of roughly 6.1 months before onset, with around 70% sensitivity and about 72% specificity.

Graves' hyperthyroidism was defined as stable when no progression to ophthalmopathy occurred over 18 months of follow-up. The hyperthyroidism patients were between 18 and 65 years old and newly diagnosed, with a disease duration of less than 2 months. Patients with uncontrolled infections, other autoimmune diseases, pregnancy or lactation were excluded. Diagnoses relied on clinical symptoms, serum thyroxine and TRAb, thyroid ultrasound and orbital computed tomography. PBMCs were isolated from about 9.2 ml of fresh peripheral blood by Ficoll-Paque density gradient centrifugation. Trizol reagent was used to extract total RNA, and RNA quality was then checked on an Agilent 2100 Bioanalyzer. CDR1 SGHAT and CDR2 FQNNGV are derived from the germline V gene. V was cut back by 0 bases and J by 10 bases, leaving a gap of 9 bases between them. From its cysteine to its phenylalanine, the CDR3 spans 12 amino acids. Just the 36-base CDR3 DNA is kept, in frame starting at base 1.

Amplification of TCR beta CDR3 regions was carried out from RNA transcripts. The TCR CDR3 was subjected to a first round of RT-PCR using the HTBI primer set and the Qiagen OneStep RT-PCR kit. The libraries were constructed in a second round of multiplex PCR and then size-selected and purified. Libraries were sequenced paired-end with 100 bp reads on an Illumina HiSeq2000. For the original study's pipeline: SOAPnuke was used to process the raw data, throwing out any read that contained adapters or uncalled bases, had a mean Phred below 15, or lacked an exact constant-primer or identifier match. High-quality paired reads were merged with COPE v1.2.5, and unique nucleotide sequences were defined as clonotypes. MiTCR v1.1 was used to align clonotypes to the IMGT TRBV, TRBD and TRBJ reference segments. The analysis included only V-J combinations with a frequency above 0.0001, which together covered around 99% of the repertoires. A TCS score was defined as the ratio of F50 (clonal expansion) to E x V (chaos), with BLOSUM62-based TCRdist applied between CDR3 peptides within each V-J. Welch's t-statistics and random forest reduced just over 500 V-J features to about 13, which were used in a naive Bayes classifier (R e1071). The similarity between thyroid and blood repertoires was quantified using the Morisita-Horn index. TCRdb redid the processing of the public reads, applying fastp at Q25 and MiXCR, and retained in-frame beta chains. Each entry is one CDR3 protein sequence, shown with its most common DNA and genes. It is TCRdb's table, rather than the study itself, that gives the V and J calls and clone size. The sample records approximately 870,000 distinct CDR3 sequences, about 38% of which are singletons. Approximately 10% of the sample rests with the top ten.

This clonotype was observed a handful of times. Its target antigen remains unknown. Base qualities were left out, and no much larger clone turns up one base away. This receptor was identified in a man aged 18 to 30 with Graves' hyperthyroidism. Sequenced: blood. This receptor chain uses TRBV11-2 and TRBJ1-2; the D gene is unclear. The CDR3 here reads CASSLEGSYYTF. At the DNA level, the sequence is TGTGCCAGCAGCTTAGAGGGCAGCTACTACACCTTC.